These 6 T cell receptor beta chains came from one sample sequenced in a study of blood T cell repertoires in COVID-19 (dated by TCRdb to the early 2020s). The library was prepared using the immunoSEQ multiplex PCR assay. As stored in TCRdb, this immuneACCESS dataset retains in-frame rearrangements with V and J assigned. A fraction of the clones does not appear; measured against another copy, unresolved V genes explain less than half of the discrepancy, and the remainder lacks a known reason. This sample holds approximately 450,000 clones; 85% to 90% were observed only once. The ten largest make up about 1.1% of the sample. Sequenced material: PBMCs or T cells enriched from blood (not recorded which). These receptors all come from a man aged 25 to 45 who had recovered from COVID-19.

This CDR3 is CASSSPGSANSPLHF. For the CDR3, the DNA is TGTGCCAGCAGCTCCCCCGGGTCGGCAAATTCACCCCTCCACTTT. The chain is built from TRBV7-9 and TRBJ1-6, with unresolved D. CDR1 SEHNR and CDR2 FQNEAQ come from the germline V gene (reference sequence). Trimming cost V 4 bases and J 7 bases, with 14 bases left between them. The CDR3 is 15 amino acids.

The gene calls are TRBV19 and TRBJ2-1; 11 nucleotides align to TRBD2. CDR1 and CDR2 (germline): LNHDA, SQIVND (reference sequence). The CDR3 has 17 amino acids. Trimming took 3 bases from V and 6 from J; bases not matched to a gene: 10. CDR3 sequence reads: CASSIWASGRLGNEQFF. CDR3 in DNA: TGTGCCAGTAGTATCTGGGCTAGCGGGAGGTTAGGCAATGAGCAGTTCTTC.

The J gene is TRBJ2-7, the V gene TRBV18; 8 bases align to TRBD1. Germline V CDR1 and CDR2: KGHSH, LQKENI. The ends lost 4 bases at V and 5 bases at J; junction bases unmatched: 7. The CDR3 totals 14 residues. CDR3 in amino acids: CASSLRTGRDEQYF. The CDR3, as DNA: TGTGCCAGCTCACTGCGGACAGGGCGGGACGAGCAGTACTTC.

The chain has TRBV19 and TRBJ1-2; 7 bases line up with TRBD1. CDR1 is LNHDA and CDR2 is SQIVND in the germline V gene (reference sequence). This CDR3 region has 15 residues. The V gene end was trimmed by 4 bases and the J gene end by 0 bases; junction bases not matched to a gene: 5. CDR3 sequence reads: CASSTLGGSNYGYTF. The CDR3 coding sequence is TGTGCCAGTAGTACGTTAGGGGGCTCTAACTATGGCTACACCTTC.

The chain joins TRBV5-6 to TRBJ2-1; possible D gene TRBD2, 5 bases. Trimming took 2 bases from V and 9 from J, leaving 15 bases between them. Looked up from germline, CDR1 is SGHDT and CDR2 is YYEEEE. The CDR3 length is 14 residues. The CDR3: CASSFEGVRAEQFF. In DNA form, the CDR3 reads TGTGCCAGCAGCTTCGAGGGAGTCCGTGCTGAGCAGTTCTTC.

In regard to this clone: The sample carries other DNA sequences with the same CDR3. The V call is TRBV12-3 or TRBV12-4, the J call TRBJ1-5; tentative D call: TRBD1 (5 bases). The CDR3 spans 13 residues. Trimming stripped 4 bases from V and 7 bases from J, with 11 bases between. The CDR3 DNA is TGTGCCAGCAGTTCGGGGGGTGGGCAGCCCCAGCATTTT. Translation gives CASSSGGGQPQHF.